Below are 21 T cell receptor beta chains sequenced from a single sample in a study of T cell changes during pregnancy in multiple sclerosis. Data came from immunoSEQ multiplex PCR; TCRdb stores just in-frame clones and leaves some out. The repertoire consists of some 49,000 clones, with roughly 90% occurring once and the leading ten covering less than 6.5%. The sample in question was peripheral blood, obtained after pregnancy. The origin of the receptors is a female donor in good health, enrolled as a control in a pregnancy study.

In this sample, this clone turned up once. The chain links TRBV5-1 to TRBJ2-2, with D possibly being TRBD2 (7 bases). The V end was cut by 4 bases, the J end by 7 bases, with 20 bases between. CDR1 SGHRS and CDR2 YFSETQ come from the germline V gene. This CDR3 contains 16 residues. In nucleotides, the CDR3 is TGCGCCAGCAGCCGAAGGGGGGGGTCGAACCTCGGGGAGCTGTTTTTT. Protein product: CASSRRGGSNLGELFF.

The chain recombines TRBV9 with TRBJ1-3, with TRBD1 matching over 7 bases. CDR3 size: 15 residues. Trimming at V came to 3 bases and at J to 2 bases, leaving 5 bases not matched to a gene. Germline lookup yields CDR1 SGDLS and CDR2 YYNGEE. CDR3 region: CASSDEGGAGNTIYF. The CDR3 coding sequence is TGTGCCAGCAGCGACGAAGGGGGCGCTGGAAACACCATATATTTT.

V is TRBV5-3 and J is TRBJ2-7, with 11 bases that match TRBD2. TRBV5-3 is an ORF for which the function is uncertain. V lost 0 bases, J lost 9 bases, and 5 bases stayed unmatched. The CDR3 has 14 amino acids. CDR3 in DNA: TGTGCCAGAAGCTTGGCGTCTAGCGGGGGGAGGCAGTACTTC. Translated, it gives CARSLASSGGRQYF.

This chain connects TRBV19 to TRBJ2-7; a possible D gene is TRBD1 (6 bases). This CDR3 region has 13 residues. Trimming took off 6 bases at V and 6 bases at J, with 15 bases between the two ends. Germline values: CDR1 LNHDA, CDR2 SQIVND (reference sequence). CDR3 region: CASRLSGDGEQYF. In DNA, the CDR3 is TGTGCCAGTAGACTCTCAGGGGATGGCGAGCAGTACTTC.

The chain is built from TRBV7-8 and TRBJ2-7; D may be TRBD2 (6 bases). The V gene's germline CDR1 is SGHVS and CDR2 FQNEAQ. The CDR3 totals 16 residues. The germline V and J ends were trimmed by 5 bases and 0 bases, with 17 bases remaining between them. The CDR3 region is CASSPQMAGYSYEQYF. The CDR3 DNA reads TGTGCCAGCAGCCCTCAGATGGCGGGATACTCCTACGAGCAGTACTTC.

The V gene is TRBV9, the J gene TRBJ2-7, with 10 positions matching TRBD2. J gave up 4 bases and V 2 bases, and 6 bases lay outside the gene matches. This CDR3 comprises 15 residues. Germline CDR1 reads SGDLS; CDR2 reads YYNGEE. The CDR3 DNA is TGTGCCAGCAGCGTGGGGTCTAGCGGGGGTTACGAGCAGTACTTC. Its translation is CASSVGSSGGYEQYF. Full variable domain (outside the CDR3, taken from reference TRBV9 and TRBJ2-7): DSGVTQTPKHLITATGQRVTLRCSPRSGDLSVYWYQQSLDQGLQFLIQYYNGEERAKGNILERFSAQQFPDLHSELNLSSLELGDSALYFCASSVGSSGGYEQYFGPGTRLTVT.

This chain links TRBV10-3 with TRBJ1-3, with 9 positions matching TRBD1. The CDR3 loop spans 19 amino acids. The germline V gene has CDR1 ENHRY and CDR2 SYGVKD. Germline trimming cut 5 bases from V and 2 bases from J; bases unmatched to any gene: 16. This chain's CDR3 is CAISSELLRDRDAGNTIYF. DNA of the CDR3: TGTGCCATCAGTTCCGAACTCCTGCGGGACAGGGACGCTGGAAACACCATATATTTT.

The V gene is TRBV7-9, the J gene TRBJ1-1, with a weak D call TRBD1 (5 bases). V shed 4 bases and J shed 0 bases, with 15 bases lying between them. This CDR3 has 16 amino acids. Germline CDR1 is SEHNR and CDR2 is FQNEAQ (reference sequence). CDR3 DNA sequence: TGTGCCAGCAGCTCCCTCGGGGGAATCATGAACACTGAAGCTTTCTTT. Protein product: CASSSLGGIMNTEAFF. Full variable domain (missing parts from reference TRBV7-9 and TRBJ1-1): DTGVSQNPRHKITKRGQNVTFRCDPISEHNRLYWYRQTLGQGPEFLTYFQNEAQLEKSRLLSDRFSAERPKGSFSTLEIQRTEQGDSAMYLCASSSLGGIMNTEAFFGQGTRLTVV.

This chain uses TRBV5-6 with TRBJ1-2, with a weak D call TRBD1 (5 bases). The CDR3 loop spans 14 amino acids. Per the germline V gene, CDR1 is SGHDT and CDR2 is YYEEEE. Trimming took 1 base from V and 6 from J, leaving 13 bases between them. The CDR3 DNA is TGTGCCAGCAGCTTGTCAGGGAGGACGGATGGCTACACCTTC. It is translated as CASSLSGRTDGYTF.

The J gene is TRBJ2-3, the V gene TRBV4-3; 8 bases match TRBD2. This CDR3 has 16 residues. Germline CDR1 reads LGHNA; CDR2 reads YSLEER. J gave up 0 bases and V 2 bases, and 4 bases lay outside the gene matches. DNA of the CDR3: TGCGCCAGCAGCCAAATTAGCGGGGCGAGCACAGATACGCAGTATTTT. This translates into CASSQISGASTDTQYF.

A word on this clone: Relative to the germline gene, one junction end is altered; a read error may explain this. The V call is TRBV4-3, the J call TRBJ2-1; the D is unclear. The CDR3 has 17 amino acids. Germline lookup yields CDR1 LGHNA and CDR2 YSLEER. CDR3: CASSQDPLNPTYDEQFF. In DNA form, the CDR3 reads TGCGCCAGCAGCCAAGACCCTCTAAACCCCACCTACGATGAGCAGTTCTTC.

CDR3 region: CASSLNRGGVSEAFF. CDR3 nucleotides: TGTGCCAGCAGCTTAAATAGGGGTGGTGTGTCTGAAGCTTTCTTT. The chain uses TRBV7-6 and TRBJ1-1, with D perhaps TRBD1 (5 bases). Germline values: CDR1 SGHVS, CDR2 FNYEAQ. CDR3 length equals 15 residues. Trimming took off 2 bases at V and 6 bases at J, with 16 bases between the two ends.

CDR3 coding DNA: TGCGCCAGCAGCTTGGCGGCAGGAAGGGGGTATGGCTACACCTTC. Amino acid sequence: CASSLAAGRGYGYTF. This chain uses TRBV5-1 with TRBJ1-2; D perhaps matches TRBD1 (6 bases). The CDR3 length is 15 residues. Looked up from germline, CDR1 is SGHRS and CDR2 is YFSETQ. V lost 0 bases, J lost 5 bases, and 14 bases lay in between.

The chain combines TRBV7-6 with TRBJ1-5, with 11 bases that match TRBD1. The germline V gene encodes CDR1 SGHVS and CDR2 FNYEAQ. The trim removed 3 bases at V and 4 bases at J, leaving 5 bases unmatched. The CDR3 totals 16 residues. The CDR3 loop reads CASSLGGQGGNQPQHF. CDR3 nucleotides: TGTGCCAGCAGCTTGGGGGGACAGGGGGGGAATCAGCCCCAGCATTTT.

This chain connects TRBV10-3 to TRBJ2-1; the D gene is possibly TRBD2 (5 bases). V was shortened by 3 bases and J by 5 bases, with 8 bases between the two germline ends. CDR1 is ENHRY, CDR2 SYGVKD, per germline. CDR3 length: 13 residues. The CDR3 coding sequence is TGTGCCATCAGTGAAGACGGGGACAATGAGCAGTTCTTC. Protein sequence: CAISEDGDNEQFF.

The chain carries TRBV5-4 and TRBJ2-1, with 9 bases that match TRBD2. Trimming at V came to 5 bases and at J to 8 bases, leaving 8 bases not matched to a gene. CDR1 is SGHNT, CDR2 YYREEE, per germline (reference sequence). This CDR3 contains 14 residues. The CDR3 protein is CASRASGAQDEQFF. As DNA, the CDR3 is TGTGCCAGCAGGGCTAGCGGGGCCCAGGATGAGCAGTTCTTC.

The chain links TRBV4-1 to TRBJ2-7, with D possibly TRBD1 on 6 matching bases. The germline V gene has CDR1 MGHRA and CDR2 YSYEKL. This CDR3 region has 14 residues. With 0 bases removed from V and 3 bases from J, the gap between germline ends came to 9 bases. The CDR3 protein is CASSQETGFYEQYF. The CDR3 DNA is TGCGCCAGCAGCCAAGAGACAGGTTTCTACGAGCAGTACTTC.

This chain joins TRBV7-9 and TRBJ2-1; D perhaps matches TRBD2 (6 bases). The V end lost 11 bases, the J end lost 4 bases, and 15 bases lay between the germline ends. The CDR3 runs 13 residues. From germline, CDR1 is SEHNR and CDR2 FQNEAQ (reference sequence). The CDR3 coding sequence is TGTGCCGAATGGGGACTGCCGTACAATGAGCAGTTCTTC. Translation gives CAEWGLPYNEQFF.

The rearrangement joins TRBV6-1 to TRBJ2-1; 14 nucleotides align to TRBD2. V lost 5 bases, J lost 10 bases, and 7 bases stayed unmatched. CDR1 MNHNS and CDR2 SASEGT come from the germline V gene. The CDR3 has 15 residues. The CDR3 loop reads CASSLGLAGGREQFF. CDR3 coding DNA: TGTGCCAGCAGTCTCGGACTAGCGGGGGGTCGCGAGCAGTTCTTC.

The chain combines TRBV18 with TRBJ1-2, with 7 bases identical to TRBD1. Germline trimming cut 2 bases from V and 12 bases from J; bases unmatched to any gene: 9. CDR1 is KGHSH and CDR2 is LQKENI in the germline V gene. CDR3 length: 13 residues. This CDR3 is CASSPVEGAPHTF. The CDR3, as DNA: TGTGCCAGCTCACCAGTCGAGGGGGCCCCACACACCTTC.

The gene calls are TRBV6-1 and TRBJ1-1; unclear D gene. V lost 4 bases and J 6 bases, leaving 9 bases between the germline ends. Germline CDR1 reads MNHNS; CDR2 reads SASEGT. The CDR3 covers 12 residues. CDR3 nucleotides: TGTGCCAGCAGTGCCGTCGGGTCTGAAGCTTTCTTT. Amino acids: CASSAVGSEAFF.